Below are 10 T cell receptor beta chains sequenced from a single sample in a study of blood T cell repertoires in COVID-19. TCRdb's copy holds only in-frame clones and misses some; the assay was immunoSEQ multiplex PCR. Of approximately 300,000 clones in the sample, roughly 84% are singletons; the top ten hold 1%. Sequencing was performed on peripheral blood. The receptors stem from a man between 45 and 60 years old with active or convalescent COVID-19.

CDR3 DNA sequence: TGCGCCAGCAGCCTGGACGGACTAGCAGAATACAATGAGCAGTTCTTC. Amino acid sequence: CASSLDGLAEYNEQFF. The chain joins TRBV5-1 to TRBJ2-1; TRBD2 matches 8 bases. V lost 4 bases to trimming and J lost 4 bases; unmatched junction nucleotides: 10. The CDR3 extends over 16 amino acids. The V gene's germline CDR1 is SGHRS and CDR2 YFSETQ.

J is TRBJ1-4 and V is TRBV9; no reliable D call. Trimming took 0 bases from V and 7 from J, leaving 10 bases between them. CDR3 length equals 14 residues. Germline lookup yields CDR1 SGDLS and CDR2 YYNGEE. CDR3 DNA sequence: TGTGCCAGCAGCGTAGGGCCAGGTGGTGAAAAACTGTTTTTT. Translation gives CASSVGPGGEKLFF.

This clone has just one count. The chain couples TRBV20-1 to TRBJ2-5, with D hard to call. CDR3 length: 11 amino acids. Looked up from germline, CDR1 is DFQATT and CDR2 is SNEGSKA (reference sequence). V was trimmed by 3 bases and J by 4 bases, leaving 6 bases between them. The CDR3 DNA sequence: TGCAGTGCTAGGCGCCGAGAGACCCAGTACTTC. Encoded protein: CSARRRETQYF.

V gene TRBV5-1 combines with J gene TRBJ2-2; weak D call: TRBD2 (7 bases). Germline-derived CDR1 and CDR2 are SGHRS and YFSETQ. This CDR3 is built from 14 residues. Trimming removed 5 bases from V and 6 bases from J, with 14 bases in between. This chain's CDR3 is CASRTGGRAGELFF. The CDR3 coding sequence is TGCGCCAGCAGAACGGGGGGCAGGGCCGGGGAGCTGTTTTTT.

The chain uses TRBV6-5 and TRBJ1-4; 8 bases are a match to TRBD1. The V and J ends lost 7 bases and 7 bases, in that order; junction bases with no gene match: 11. Germline CDR1 and CDR2: MNHEY and SVGAGI. The CDR3 sequence is 15 residues long. The CDR3 bases are TGTGCCAGCATGGGTTGGAAAACAGGGGGTGAAAAACTGTTTTTT. Protein: CASMGWKTGGEKLFF.

The chain carries TRBV19 and TRBJ1-3; D remains unclear. V lost 7 bases, J lost 0 bases, and 7 bases lay in between. Germline-derived CDR1 and CDR2 are LNHDA and SQIVND (reference sequence). This CDR3 region has 13 residues. The CDR3 bases are TGTGCCAGTACAGTCGTCTCTGGAAACACCATATATTTT. This sequence encodes CASTVVSGNTIYF.

This clone was seen only once. Here the CDR3 DNA reads TGTGCCAGCAGCTTCCAGCCCGACAGGGACCACTATGGCTACACCTTC. It yields the protein CASSFQPDRDHYGYTF. The chain has TRBV7-9 and TRBJ1-2; 7 bases are shared with TRBD1. Per the germline V gene, CDR1 is SEHNR and CDR2 is FQNEAQ (reference sequence). Germline trimming cut 3 bases from V and 3 bases from J; bases unmatched to any gene: 10. The CDR3 has 16 residues.

The CDR3 sequence: CATSRDRGPNTEAFF. DNA for the CDR3: TGTGCCACCAGCAGAGATAGGGGGCCGAACACTGAAGCTTTCTTT. The V gene is TRBV15, the J gene TRBJ1-1; TRBD1 matches at 7 bases. With 0 bases clipped from V and 1 base from J, the junction kept 2 bases outside the gene matches. The CDR3 is made up of 15 amino acids. Germline CDR1 LNHNV, CDR2 YYDKDF (reference sequence).

This chain joins TRBV5-1 and TRBJ2-2; TRBD2 agrees at 13 bases. CDR3 size: 16 residues. Trimming took 4 bases from V and 4 from J; bases not matched to a gene: 4. Germline V CDR1 and CDR2: SGHRS, YFSETQ. The CDR3 nucleotides read TGCGCCAGCAGCGTACTAGCGGGAGGGCCCACCGGGGAGCTGTTTTTT. This translates into CASSVLAGGPTGELFF.

The chain uses TRBV27 and TRBJ2-5; 7 nucleotides align to TRBD2. V was pared by 0 bases and J by 0 bases, with 1 base of the junction left unmatched. CDR3 length: 15 residues. The germline V gene has CDR1 MNHEY and CDR2 SMNVEV (reference sequence). The CDR3 spells CASSLSRGDQETQYF. For the CDR3, the DNA is TGTGCCAGCAGTTTATCCCGGGGGGACCAAGAGACCCAGTACTTC.